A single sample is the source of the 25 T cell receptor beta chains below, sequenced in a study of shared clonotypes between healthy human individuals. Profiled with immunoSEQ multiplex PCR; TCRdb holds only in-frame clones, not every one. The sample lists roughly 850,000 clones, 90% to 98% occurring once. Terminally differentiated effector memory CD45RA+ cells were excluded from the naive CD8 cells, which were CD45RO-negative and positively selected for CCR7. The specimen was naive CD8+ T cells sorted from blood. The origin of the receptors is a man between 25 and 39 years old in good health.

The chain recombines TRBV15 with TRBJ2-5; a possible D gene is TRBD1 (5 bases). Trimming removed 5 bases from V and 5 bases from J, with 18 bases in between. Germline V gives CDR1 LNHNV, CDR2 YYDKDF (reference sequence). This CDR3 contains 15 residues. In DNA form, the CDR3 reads TGTGCCACCAGCGTTTCAGGAAAGGCAGGGGAGACCCAGTACTTC. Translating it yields CATSVSGKAGETQYF.

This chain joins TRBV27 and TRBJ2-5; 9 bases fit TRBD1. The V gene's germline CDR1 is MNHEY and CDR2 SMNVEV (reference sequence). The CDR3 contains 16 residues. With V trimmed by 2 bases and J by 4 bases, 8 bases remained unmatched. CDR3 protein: CASSLLGQGMGETQYF. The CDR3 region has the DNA TGTGCCAGCAGTTTACTCGGACAGGGGATGGGAGAGACCCAGTACTTC.

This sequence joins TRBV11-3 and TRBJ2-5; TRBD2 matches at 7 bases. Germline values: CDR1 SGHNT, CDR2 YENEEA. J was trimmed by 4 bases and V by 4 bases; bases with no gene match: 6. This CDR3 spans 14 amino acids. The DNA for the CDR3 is TGTGCCAGCAGCTCCCGGGACTACCCAGAGACCCAGTACTTC. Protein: CASSSRDYPETQYF.

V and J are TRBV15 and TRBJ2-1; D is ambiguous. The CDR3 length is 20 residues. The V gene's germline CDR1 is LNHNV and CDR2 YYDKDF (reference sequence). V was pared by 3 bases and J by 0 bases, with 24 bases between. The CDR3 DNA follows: TGTGCCACCAGCAGCCGTAGTTTGCGAGAAGAGTGGAGCTCCTACAATGAGCAGTTCTTC. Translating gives CATSSRSLREEWSSYNEQFF.

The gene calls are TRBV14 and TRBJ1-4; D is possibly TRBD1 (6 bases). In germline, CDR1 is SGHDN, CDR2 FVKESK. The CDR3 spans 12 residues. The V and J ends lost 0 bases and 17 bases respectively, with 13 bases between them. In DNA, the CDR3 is TGTGCCAGCAGCCAAGATAAGGGGGTTGTATTTTTT. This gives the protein CASSQDKGVVFF.

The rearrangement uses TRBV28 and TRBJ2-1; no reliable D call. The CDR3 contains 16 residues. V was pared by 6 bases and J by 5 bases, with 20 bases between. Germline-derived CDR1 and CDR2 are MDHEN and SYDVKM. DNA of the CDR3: TGTGCCAGCAGACCCGACCATGCCAGGCCGAACAATGAGCAGTTCTTC. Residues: CASRPDHARPNNEQFF.

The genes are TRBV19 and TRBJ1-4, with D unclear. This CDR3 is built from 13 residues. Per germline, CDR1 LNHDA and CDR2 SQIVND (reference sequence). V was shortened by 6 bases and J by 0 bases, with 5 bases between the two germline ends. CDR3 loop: CASRWATNEKLFF. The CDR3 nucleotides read TGTGCCAGTAGATGGGCAACTAATGAAAAACTGTTTTTT.

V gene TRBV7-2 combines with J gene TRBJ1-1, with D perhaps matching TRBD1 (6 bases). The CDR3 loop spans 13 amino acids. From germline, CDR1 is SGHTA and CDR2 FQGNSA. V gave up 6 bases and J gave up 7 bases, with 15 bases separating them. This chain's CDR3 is CASSRTGFDEAFF. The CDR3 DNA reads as TGTGCCAGCAGTCGTACAGGGTTCGATGAAGCTTTCTTT.

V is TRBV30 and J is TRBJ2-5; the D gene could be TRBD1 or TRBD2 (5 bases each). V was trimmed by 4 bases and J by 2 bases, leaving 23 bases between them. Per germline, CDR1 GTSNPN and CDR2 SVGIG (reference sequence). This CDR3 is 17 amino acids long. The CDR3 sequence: CAWTSGGYGTTQETQYF. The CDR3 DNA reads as TGTGCCTGGACGTCTGGGGGATACGGCACGACTCAAGAGACCCAGTACTTC.

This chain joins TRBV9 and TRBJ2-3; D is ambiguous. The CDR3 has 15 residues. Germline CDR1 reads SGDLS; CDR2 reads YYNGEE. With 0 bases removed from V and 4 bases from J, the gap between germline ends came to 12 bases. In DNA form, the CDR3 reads TGTGCCAGCAGCGTAGTAAGCTCCACGGCAGATACGCAGTATTTT. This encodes CASSVVSSTADTQYF. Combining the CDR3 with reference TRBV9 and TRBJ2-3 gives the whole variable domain DSGVTQTPKHLITATGQRVTLRCSPRSGDLSVYWYQQSLDQGLQFLIQYYNGEERAKGNILERFSAQQFPDLHSELNLSSLELGDSALYFCASSVVSSTADTQYFGPGTRLTVL.

This chain's CDR3 is CSVGKETQYF. The CDR3 coding sequence is TGCAGCGTTGGAAAAGAGACCCAGTACTTC. The V gene is TRBV29-1, the J gene TRBJ2-5; D uncertain. V was cut by 4 bases and J by 3 bases, with 3 bases left in between. Germline V gene data show CDR1 as SQVTM and CDR2 as ANQGSEA. CDR3 length: 10 amino acids.

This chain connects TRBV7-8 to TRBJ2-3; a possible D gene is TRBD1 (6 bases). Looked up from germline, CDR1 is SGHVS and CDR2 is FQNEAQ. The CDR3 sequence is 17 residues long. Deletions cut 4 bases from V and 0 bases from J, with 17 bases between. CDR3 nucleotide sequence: TGTGCCAGCAGCTCACAGATAGGGGGAACAAGCACAGATACGCAGTATTTT. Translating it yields CASSSQIGGTSTDTQYF.

The CDR3 loop reads CASSSGGSSRVHGEQFF. In nucleotides, the CDR3 is TGTGCCAGCAGCTCCGGAGGGTCTAGCAGAGTACATGGTGAGCAGTTCTTC. The rearrangement uses TRBV7-9 and TRBJ2-1, with a possible D match to TRBD2 (6 bases). V lost 4 bases to trimming and J lost 9 bases, with 25 bases between them. The V gene's germline CDR1 is SEHNR and CDR2 FQNEAQ (reference sequence). The CDR3 length is 17 residues.

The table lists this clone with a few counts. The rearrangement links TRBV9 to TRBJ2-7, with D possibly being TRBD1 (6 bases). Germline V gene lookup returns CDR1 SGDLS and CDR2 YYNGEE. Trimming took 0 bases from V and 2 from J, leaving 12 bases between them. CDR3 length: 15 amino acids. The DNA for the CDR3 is TGTGCCAGCAGCGTAGGGGGGCTAGCCGCCTACGAGCAGTACTTC. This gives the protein CASSVGGLAAYEQYF.

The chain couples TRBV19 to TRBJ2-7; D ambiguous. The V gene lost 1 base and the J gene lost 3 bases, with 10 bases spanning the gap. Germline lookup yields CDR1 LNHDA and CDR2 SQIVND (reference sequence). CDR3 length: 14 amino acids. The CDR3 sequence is CASSIGQTHYEQYF. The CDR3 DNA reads TGTGCCAGTAGTATAGGTCAAACCCACTACGAGCAGTACTTC.

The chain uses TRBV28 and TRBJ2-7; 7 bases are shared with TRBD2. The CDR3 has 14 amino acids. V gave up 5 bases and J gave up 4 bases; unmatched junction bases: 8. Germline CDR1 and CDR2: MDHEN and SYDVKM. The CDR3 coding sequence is TGTGCCAGCAGTGATGGGGGGGTTACTTACGAGCAGTACTTC. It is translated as CASSDGGVTYEQYF.

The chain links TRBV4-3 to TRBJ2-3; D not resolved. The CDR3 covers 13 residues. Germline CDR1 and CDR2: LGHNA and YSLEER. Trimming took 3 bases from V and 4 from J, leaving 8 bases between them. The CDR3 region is CASSQFIADTQYF. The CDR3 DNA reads TGCGCCAGCAGCCAGTTCATTGCAGATACGCAGTATTTT.

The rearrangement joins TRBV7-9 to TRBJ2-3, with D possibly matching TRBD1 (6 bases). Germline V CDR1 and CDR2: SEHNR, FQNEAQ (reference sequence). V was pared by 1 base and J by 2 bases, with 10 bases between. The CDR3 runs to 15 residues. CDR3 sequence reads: CASSLEGDLTDTQYF. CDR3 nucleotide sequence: TGTGCCAGCAGCTTAGAGGGGGACCTCACAGATACGCAGTATTTT.

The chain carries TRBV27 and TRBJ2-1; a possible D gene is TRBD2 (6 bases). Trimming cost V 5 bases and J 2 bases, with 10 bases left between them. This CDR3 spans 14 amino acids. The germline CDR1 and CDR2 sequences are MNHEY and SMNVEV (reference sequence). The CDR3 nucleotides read TGTGCCAGCAGTATAGCGGATCCCTACAATGAGCAGTTCTTC. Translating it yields CASSIADPYNEQFF.

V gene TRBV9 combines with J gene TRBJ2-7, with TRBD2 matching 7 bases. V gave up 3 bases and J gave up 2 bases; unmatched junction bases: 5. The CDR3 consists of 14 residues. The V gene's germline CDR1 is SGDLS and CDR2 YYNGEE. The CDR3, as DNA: TGTGCCAGCAGCGCGTCTAGCGGCACCTACGAGCAGTACTTC. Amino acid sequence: CASSASSGTYEQYF.

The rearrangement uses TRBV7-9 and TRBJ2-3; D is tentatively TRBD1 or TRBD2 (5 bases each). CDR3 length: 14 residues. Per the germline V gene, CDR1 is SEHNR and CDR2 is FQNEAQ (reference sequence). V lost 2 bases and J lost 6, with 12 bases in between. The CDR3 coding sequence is TGTGCCAGCAGCTTACGGGGTCCAGGGGATACGCAGTATTTT. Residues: CASSLRGPGDTQYF.

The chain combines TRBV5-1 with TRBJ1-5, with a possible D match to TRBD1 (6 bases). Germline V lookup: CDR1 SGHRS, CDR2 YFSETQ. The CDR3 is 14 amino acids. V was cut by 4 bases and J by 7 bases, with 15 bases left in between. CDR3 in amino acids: CASSQTGMEQPQHF. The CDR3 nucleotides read TGCGCCAGCAGCCAGACAGGAATGGAGCAGCCCCAGCATTTT.

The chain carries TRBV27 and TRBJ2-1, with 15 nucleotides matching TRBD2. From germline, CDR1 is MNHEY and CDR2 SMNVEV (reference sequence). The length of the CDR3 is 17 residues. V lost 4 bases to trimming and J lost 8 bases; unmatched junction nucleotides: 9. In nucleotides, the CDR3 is TGTGCCAGCAGTTCGGGACTAGCGGGAGGTTTATTACATGAGCAGTTCTTC. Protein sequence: CASSSGLAGGLLHEQFF.

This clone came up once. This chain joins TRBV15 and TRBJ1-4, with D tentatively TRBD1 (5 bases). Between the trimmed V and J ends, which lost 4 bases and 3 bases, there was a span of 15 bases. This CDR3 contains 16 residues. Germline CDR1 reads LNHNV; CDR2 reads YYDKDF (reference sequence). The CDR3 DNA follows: TGTGCCACCAGCACGTTTTCCGGGACGTCTAATGAAAAACTGTTTTTT. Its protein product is CATSTFSGTSNEKLFF.

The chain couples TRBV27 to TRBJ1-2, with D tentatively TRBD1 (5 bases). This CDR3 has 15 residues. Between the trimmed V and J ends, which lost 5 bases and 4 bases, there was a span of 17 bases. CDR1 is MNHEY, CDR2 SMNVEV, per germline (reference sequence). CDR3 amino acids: CASSPGRGWLYGYTF. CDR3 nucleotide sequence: TGTGCCAGCAGTCCCGGAAGGGGTTGGCTCTATGGCTACACCTTC.